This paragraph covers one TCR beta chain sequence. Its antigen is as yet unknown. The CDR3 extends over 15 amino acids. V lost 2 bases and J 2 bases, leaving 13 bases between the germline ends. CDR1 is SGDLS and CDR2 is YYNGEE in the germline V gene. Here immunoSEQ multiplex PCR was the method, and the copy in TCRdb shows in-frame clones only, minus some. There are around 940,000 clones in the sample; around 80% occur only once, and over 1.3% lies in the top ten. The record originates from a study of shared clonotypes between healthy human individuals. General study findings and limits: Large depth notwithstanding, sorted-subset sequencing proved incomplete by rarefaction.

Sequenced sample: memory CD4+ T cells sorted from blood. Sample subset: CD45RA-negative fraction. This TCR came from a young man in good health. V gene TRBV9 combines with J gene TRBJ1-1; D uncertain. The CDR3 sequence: CASSVSLLGNTEAFF. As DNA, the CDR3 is TGTGCCAGCAGCGTCTCCCTATTGGGAAACACTGAAGCTTTCTTT.